The clone carrying this TCR beta chain turned up a few times. The source of the sample is a study of blood T cells in healthy people across ages. A second about 7 to 12 cycle PCR used barcoded and J-beta primers. TCRdb reprocessed the 5' RACE reads via MiXCR and lists one record per CDR3 protein. The sample gives fewer than 900,000 distinct CDR3 sequences, roughly 44% of which show up once; roughly 20% is in the top ten. V trimming: 2 bases; J trimming: 7 bases; junction bases outside the gene matches: 9. The CDR3 contains 15 residues. Germline values: CDR1 SGHTA, CDR2 FQGNSA. This sequence was found in a woman in her fifties or sixties in good health. This chain joins TRBV7-2 and TRBJ2-7; 9 bases line up with TRBD1. The sample comprised blood. The CDR3 DNA sequence: TGTGCCAGCAGCTTAACGGGGGACAGGGTTGTAGAGCAGTACTTC. Its translation: CASSLTGDRVVEQYF.